This TCR beta chain was identified in a study of CXCR3-negative and CXCR3-positive naive CD8 T cells. Study-wide points: Once cells were cryopreserved, CXCR3 expression went down partly, and most assays used fresh PBMCs. Memory CD8+ T cell repertoires were far less diverse than both naive subsets.

Using triplicate sorts, 300,000 cells were collected each time from every CD8+ T cell subset. CD45RO-CCR7+CD27+CD95- marked naive CD8+ T cells. The CDR3 covers 15 residues. The germline gives CDR1 LGHNA, CDR2 YSLEER. Note on this clonotype: What it recognizes is unknown.

Via 5' RACE with UMI labels, TRB cDNA libraries were prepared. TCRdb reprocessed the 5' RACE reads, with one entry per CDR3 protein and no DNA. In all, the sample yields approximately 83,000 distinct CDR3 sequences. The chain carries TRBV4-3 and TRBJ2-7. The receptor was derived from a human donor in good health. Some clones in this sample may be carry-over from other donors' samples. The sample comprised naive CXCR3- CD8+ T cells from blood. As to subset: CD45RO-CCR7+CD27+CD95- naive CD8+ T cells lacking CXCR3 (TNR3-). The CDR3 spells CASSQDNGHSYEQYF.